This entry is about one T cell receptor beta chain. Its antigen is still unknown. The CDR3 runs 12 residues. V lost 5 bases to trimming and J lost 3 bases; unmatched junction nucleotides: 3. CDR1 is SQVTM, CDR2 ANQGSEA, per germline. Separate cDNA molecules each had unique molecular identifiers attached to them. TCRdb re-called the 5' RACE reads through MiXCR, storing one row per CDR3 protein. The repertoire includes tens of thousands of distinct CDR3 sequences, more than 12% of them detected once, and around 6% sits in the top ten. The sample is drawn from a study of early T cells in non-severe SARS-CoV-2 infection. As for the study in general: Sequencing of unsorted whole blood was done on bulk RNA, leaving chains unpaired. Findings and caveats of the study: VDJdb-based matching was biased toward anti-spike CD8 responses and missed private and CD4 specificities.

This chain joins TRBV29-1 and TRBJ2-7; 8 nucleotides match TRBD1. The clonotype originates from an adult who was a healthcare worker with PCR-confirmed SARS-CoV-2 infection or an uninfected control (not recorded which). The sequenced sample was whole blood. CDR3 sequence reads: CSVRDRYYEQYF. CDR3 DNA: TGCAGCGTTCGGGACAGGTACTACGAGCAGTACTTC.